A selection of T cell receptor beta chains follows, all from one sample in a study of blood T cell repertoires in COVID-19. The method was immunoSEQ multiplex PCR; TCRdb's version includes in-frame clones alone and lacks a portion of them. The sample carries some 150,000 clones, 75% to 85% recorded once. The sequencing input was peripheral blood. The receptors come from a woman aged 45-60 years with acute or convalescent COVID-19. CDR3s include the opening cysteine and the closing phenylalanine or tryptophan. D genes are given only for firm matches. The size field is filled for only some rows; it gives once, few, many or a size class.

clone size: NA
J gene: TRBJ1-4
V gene: TRBV4-3
D gene: NA
CDR3 protein: CASSQDQTNEKLFF
CDR3 DNA: TGCGCCAGCAGCCAAGATCAGACTAATGAAAAACTGTTTTTT

clone size: NA
J gene: TRBJ1-1
V gene: TRBV7-3
D gene: NA
CDR3 protein: CASSSGHQNTEAFF
CDR3 DNA: TGTGCCAGCAGCTCGGGACATCAGAACACTGAAGCTTTCTTT

clone size: few
J gene: TRBJ2-1
V gene: TRBV19
D gene: TRBD2
CDR3 protein: CASSYSGGPYNEQFF
CDR3 DNA: TGTGCCAGTAGTTATTCGGGGGGGCCTTACAATGAGCAGTTCTTC

clone size: once
J gene: TRBJ1-2
V gene: TRBV13
D gene: NA
CDR3 protein: CASSLYEAGMNYGYTF
CDR3 DNA: TGTGCCAGCAGCTTATATGAGGCAGGGATGAATTATGGCTACACCTTC

clone size: NA
J gene: TRBJ1-1
V gene: TRBV7-9
D gene: NA
CDR3 protein: CASSLDSYVEAFF
CDR3 DNA: TGTGCCAGCAGCCTGGACAGCTATGTTGAAGCTTTCTTT

clone size: NA
J gene: TRBJ1-2
V gene: TRBV19
D gene: NA
CDR3 protein: CASSIAGLGNGYTF
CDR3 DNA: TGTGCCAGTAGTATAGCAGGGTTGGGAAATGGCTACACCTTC

clone size: NA
J gene: TRBJ2-1
V gene: TRBV7-9
D gene: NA
CDR3 protein: CASSSAGRALYNEQFF
CDR3 DNA: TGTGCCAGCAGCTCCGCGGGAAGAGCTCTCTACAATGAGCAGTTCTTC

clone size: NA
J gene: TRBJ2-7
V gene: TRBV28
D gene: NA
CDR3 protein: CASSQQVPYEQYF
CDR3 DNA: TGTGCCAGCAGTCAACAGGTGCCCTACGAGCAGTACTTC

clone size: NA
J gene: TRBJ2-5
V gene: TRBV9
D gene: NA
CDR3 protein: CASSARQPGETQYF
CDR3 DNA: TGTGCCAGCAGCGCGAGACAGCCCGGGGAGACCCAGTACTTC

clone size: NA
J gene: TRBJ1-2
V gene: TRBV6-1
D gene: NA
CDR3 protein: CASSEGKGANYGYTF
CDR3 DNA: TGTGCCAGCAGTGAAGGTAAAGGGGCTAACTATGGCTACACCTTC

clone size: few
J gene: TRBJ1-3
V gene: TRBV3-1/TRBV3-2
D gene: TRBD1
CDR3 protein: CASSQGQGAGNTIYF
CDR3 DNA: TGTGCCAGCAGCCAAGGGCAGGGGGCTGGAAACACCATATATTTT

clone size: NA
J gene: TRBJ2-3
V gene: TRBV9
D gene: NA
CDR3 protein: CASSVGNREDTQYF
CDR3 DNA: TGTGCCAGCAGCGTAGGGAACCGGGAGGATACGCAGTATTTT

clone size: NA
J gene: TRBJ2-7
V gene: TRBV7-8
D gene: NA
CDR3 protein: CASSLSQTHYEQYF
CDR3 DNA: TGTGCCAGCAGCTTAAGTCAGACTCACTACGAGCAGTACTTC

clone size: NA
J gene: TRBJ1-2
V gene: TRBV6-5
D gene: NA
CDR3 protein: CASSLGGGDGYTF
CDR3 DNA: TGTGCCAGCAGCCTGGGCGGGGGCGATGGCTACACCTTC

clone size: NA
J gene: TRBJ2-5
V gene: TRBV6-1
D gene: TRBD1
CDR3 protein: CASSDKTGGMGETQYF
CDR3 DNA: TGTGCCAGCAGTGATAAGACAGGGGGAATGGGGGAGACCCAGTACTTC

clone size: NA
J gene: TRBJ1-2
V gene: TRBV9
D gene: TRBD1
CDR3 protein: CASSVGGDRGGYTF
CDR3 DNA: TGTGCCAGCAGCGTAGGGGGGGACAGAGGAGGCTACACCTTC

clone size: NA
J gene: TRBJ2-3
V gene: TRBV6-6
D gene: NA
CDR3 protein: CASSRYDDAGILGTDTQYF
CDR3 DNA: TGTGCCAGCAGTCGTTACGACGATGCCGGGATTCTTGGCACAGATACGCAGTATTTT

clone size: once
J gene: TRBJ2-3
V gene: TRBV6-5
D gene: NA
CDR3 protein: CASSFGQTRTDTQYF
CDR3 DNA: TGTGCCAGCAGCTTCGGACAGACCCGCACAGATACGCAGTATTTT

clone size: NA
J gene: TRBJ1-1
V gene: TRBV3-1/TRBV3-2
D gene: NA
CDR3 protein: CASSQAQGGTEAFF
CDR3 DNA: TGTGCCAGCAGCCAAGCTCAGGGAGGGACTGAAGCTTTCTTT

clone size: once
J gene: TRBJ1-2
V gene: TRBV27
D gene: NA
CDR3 protein: CASSLSGMGGYTF
CDR3 DNA: TGTGCCAGCAGTTTGAGCGGGATGGGCGGCTACACCTTC

clone size: once
J gene: TRBJ2-1
V gene: TRBV29-1
D gene: NA
CDR3 protein: CSASKGGDEQFF
CDR3 DNA: TGCAGCGCTTCAAAGGGGGGGGATGAGCAGTTCTTC

clone size: NA
J gene: TRBJ1-1
V gene: TRBV20-1
D gene: NA
CDR3 protein: CSASNVANTEAFF
CDR3 DNA: TGCAGTGCTAGTAACGTGGCGAACACTGAAGCTTTCTTT

clone size: NA
J gene: TRBJ1-2
V gene: TRBV5-5
D gene: NA
CDR3 protein: CASSLRDTTQVYGYTF
CDR3 DNA: TGTGCCAGCAGCTTGAGGGACACAACCCAGGTCTATGGCTACACCTTC

clone size: NA
J gene: TRBJ2-1
V gene: TRBV3-1/TRBV3-2
D gene: NA
CDR3 protein: CASSLGRAGTDEQFF
CDR3 DNA: TGTGCCAGCAGCCTCGGCCGGGCGGGGACGGATGAGCAGTTCTTC

clone size: NA
J gene: TRBJ2-1
V gene: TRBV5-1
D gene: TRBD2
CDR3 protein: CASSELAGGPNEQFF
CDR3 DNA: TGCGCCAGCAGCGAACTAGCGGGGGGTCCCAATGAGCAGTTCTTC

clone size: NA
J gene: TRBJ2-5
V gene: TRBV5-1
D gene: NA
CDR3 protein: CASSLVGRREETQYF
CDR3 DNA: TGCGCCAGCAGCTTGGTGGGCAGGAGGGAAGAGACCCAGTACTTC

clone size: NA
J gene: TRBJ1-1
V gene: TRBV4-1
D gene: TRBD1
CDR3 protein: CASSQVWDRGAEAFF
CDR3 DNA: TGCGCCAGCAGCCAAGTGTGGGACAGGGGCGCTGAAGCTTTCTTT

clone size: once
J gene: TRBJ1-1
V gene: TRBV20-1
D gene: NA
CDR3 protein: CSASLSMNTEAFF
CDR3 DNA: TGCAGTGCGAGTCTCAGTATGAACACTGAAGCTTTCTTT

clone size: NA
J gene: TRBJ2-7
V gene: TRBV6-1
D gene: NA
CDR3 protein: CASSEEEQADYEQYF
CDR3 DNA: TGTGCCAGCAGTGAAGAGGAACAGGCCGACTACGAGCAGTACTTC

clone size: NA
J gene: TRBJ2-3
V gene: TRBV7-9
D gene: TRBD2
CDR3 protein: CASTAPTGTSSDTQYF
CDR3 DNA: TGTGCCAGCACCGCCCCCACCGGGACTAGCTCAGATACGCAGTATTTT

clone size: few
J gene: TRBJ1-4
V gene: TRBV7-9
D gene: NA
CDR3 protein: CASSKTGINEKLFF
CDR3 DNA: TGTGCCAGCAGCAAGACCGGGATTAATGAAAAACTGTTTTTT

clone size: NA
J gene: TRBJ1-5
V gene: TRBV29-1
D gene: TRBD1
CDR3 protein: CSARDRADQPQHF
CDR3 DNA: TGCAGCGCCCGGGACAGGGCAGATCAGCCCCAGCATTTT

clone size: once
J gene: TRBJ1-1
V gene: TRBV5-4
D gene: NA
CDR3 protein: CASSLGQGMMNTEAFF
CDR3 DNA: TGTGCCAGCAGCTTGGGGCAGGGGATGATGAACACTGAAGCTTTCTTT

clone size: NA
J gene: TRBJ1-5
V gene: TRBV7-2
D gene: NA
CDR3 protein: CASSLQGNQPQHF
CDR3 DNA: TGTGCCAGCAGCCTACAGGGAAATCAGCCCCAGCATTTT

clone size: NA
J gene: TRBJ1-2
V gene: TRBV6-5
D gene: TRBD1
CDR3 protein: CASSYRAGGHYGYTF
CDR3 DNA: TGTGCCAGCAGTTACAGGGCAGGGGGTCACTATGGCTACACCTTC

clone size: once
J gene: TRBJ1-4
V gene: TRBV6-6
D gene: TRBD1
CDR3 protein: CASSRPGQLATNEKLFF
CDR3 DNA: TGTGCCAGCAGTCGCCCGGGACAGCTCGCAACTAATGAAAAACTGTTTTTT